This entry lists 32 T cell receptor beta chains sequenced from one sample in a study of post-analysis software for immune sequencing data. Study results and limitations: In patients, about 5 TRBV segments were more frequent than in controls, with TRBV5-6, TRBV5-1 and TRBV20-1 among them.

These receptors lack a known antigen. Sequencing libraries made from TCR beta cDNA carried unique molecular identifiers. TCRdb redid the calling of the PCR reads with MiXCR, one entry per CDR3 protein. The profile shows about 760,000 distinct CDR3 sequences, 30% of them singletons. The sample taken for sequencing was blood. All receptors come from a girl aged 10 to 17 with multiple sclerosis.

The chain combines TRBV6-2 or TRBV6-3 with TRBJ2-3, with 7 bases lining up with TRBD2. The CDR3 is made up of 15 amino acids. Germline trimming cut 6 bases from V and 0 bases from J; bases unmatched to any gene: 6. CDR1 and CDR2 (germline): MNHEY, SVGEGT. In DNA form, the CDR3 reads TGTGCCAGCAGCCGACTAGCCGTTAGCACAGATACGCAGTATTTT. This encodes CASSRLAVSTDTQYF.

The gene calls are TRBV4-1 and TRBJ2-5; unclear D gene. The V gene lost 1 base and the J gene lost 5 bases, with 14 bases spanning the gap. The CDR3 has 15 residues. Germline CDR1 is MGHRA and CDR2 is YSYEKL. CDR3 in amino acids: CASSQGPIFSETQYF. As DNA, the CDR3 is TGCGCCAGCAGCCAAGGACCGATCTTTAGTGAGACCCAGTACTTC.

At least ten counts were recorded for this clonotype. This chain joins TRBV7-6 and TRBJ2-1; either TRBD1 or TRBD2 may fit D (6 bases each). CDR3 length: 15 amino acids. The V end lost 4 bases, the J end lost 1 base, and 11 bases lay between the germline ends. Germline V gene sequence: CDR1 SGHVS, CDR2 FNYEAQ. As DNA, the CDR3 is TGTGCCAGCAGCTATGGGGGGCTTTCCTACAATGAGCAGTTCTTC. Protein: CASSYGGLSYNEQFF.

The rearrangement joins TRBV7-2 to TRBJ2-3; D unclear. CDR1 and CDR2 (germline): SGHTA, FQGNSA. V was pared by 1 base and J by 10 bases, with 9 bases between. The CDR3 covers 12 residues. As DNA, the CDR3 is TGTGCCAGCAGCTTAGATCCGGGTGCGCAGTATTTT. It translates to CASSLDPGAQYF.

The chain has TRBV6-2 or TRBV6-3 and TRBJ2-1; D unclear. Deletions cut 7 bases from V and 9 bases from J, with 13 bases between. This CDR3 spans 12 amino acids. The V gene's germline CDR1 is MNHEY and CDR2 SVGEGT. This CDR3 reads CASTSNDREQFF. The CDR3 nucleotides read TGTGCCAGCACTAGTAACGATCGTGAGCAGTTCTTC.

This clonotype was counted a few times. The chain has TRBV7-9 and TRBJ2-7; D gene ambiguous. Germline V gene sequence: CDR1 SEHNR, CDR2 FQNEAQ (reference sequence). Trimming pared 1 base from V and 0 bases from J, leaving 10 bases between. The CDR3 covers 15 residues. The CDR3 reads CASSLVTDLSYEQYF. DNA of the CDR3: TGTGCCAGCAGCTTAGTAACAGACCTCTCCTACGAGCAGTACTTC.

The V and J genes are TRBV7-9 and TRBJ2-1, with 10 bases aligning to TRBD2. In germline, CDR1 is SEHNR, CDR2 FQNEAQ (reference sequence). This CDR3 region has 15 residues. V was clipped by 9 bases and J by 7 bases; unmatched bases: 12. The CDR3 reads CASDEAGGFGNEQFF. CDR3 DNA: TGTGCCAGTGACGAAGCGGGAGGGTTTGGTAATGAGCAGTTCTTC.

The J gene is TRBJ2-3, the V gene TRBV7-8; D gene ambiguous. CDR3 length: 13 amino acids. Trimming stripped 1 base from V and 4 bases from J, with 6 bases between. Germline V gives CDR1 SGHVS, CDR2 FQNEAQ. The CDR3 sequence: CASSLDNPDTQYF. In DNA, the CDR3 is TGTGCCAGCAGCTTAGACAACCCAGATACGCAGTATTTT.

This clonotype has more than one count but fewer than ten. This sequence joins TRBV10-3 and TRBJ2-7; 11 nucleotides match TRBD1. Germline lookup yields CDR1 ENHRY and CDR2 SYGVKD. The CDR3 loop spans 15 amino acids. With 5 bases clipped from V and 1 base from J, the junction kept 4 bases outside the gene matches. CDR3 in DNA: TGTGCCATCAGTCCCGGACAGGGGGCTTCCTACGAGCAGTACTTC. Protein product: CAISPGQGASYEQYF.

This clonotype has a handful of counts. V gene TRBV24-1 combines with J gene TRBJ1-2, with TRBD1 matching 7 bases. Germline-derived CDR1 and CDR2 are KGHDR and SFDVKD. Trimming at V came to 4 bases and at J to 0 bases, leaving 7 bases not matched to a gene. This CDR3 is built from 16 residues. CDR3 loop: CATSDTGTAANYGYTF. In nucleotides, the CDR3 is TGTGCCACCAGTGACACCGGGACAGCGGCTAACTATGGCTACACCTTC.

The table lists this clonotype with a few counts. V usage is TRBV24-1 and J usage is TRBJ2-5; 7 bases map to TRBD2. The CDR3 length is 13 residues. Germline loops: CDR1 KGHDR, CDR2 SFDVKD. Unmatched junction bases numbered 4, after V lost 6 bases and J lost 4 bases. The CDR3 protein is CATSFAGAETQYF. CDR3 nucleotides: TGTGCCACCAGTTTCGCGGGAGCAGAGACCCAGTACTTC.

The gene calls are TRBV25-1 and TRBJ2-1; D tentatively reads TRBD1 or TRBD2 (5 bases each). The CDR3 has 13 residues. Germline assignment: CDR1 MGHDK and CDR2 SYGVNS. Trimming cost V 5 bases and J 7 bases, with 12 bases left between them. CDR3 coding DNA: TGTGCCAGCAGTCAGGGACGTTGGAATGAGCAGTTCTTC. Protein sequence: CASSQGRWNEQFF.

The gene calls are TRBV18 and TRBJ2-3, with D maybe TRBD2 (5 bases). Germline CDR1 reads KGHSH; CDR2 reads LQKENI. Trimming took 2 bases from V and 0 from J, leaving 12 bases between them. This CDR3 is built from 16 residues. CDR3 coding DNA: TGTGCCAGCTCACCAGACTACTCCGGTAGCACAGATACGCAGTATTTT. Encoded protein: CASSPDYSGSTDTQYF.

The chain employs TRBV27 and TRBJ2-5; the D gene could be TRBD1 or TRBD2 (5 bases each). Per germline, CDR1 MNHEY and CDR2 SMNVEV (reference sequence). The CDR3 has 13 residues. Trimming removed 6 bases at V and 5 bases at J, with 13 bases between. CDR3 DNA: TGTGCCAGCAGCTCACGTGAGGGGGAGACCCAGTACTTC. Encoded protein: CASSSREGETQYF.

This clonotype appeared a few times. The gene calls are TRBV11-3 and TRBJ2-3, with D unresolved. The germline gives CDR1 SGHNT, CDR2 YENEEA. Trimming pared 1 base from V and 0 bases from J, leaving 14 bases between. The CDR3 consists of 17 residues. CDR3 nucleotides: TGTGCCAGCAGCTTAGGATTGGGCATCCCTAGCACAGATACGCAGTATTTT. Protein: CASSLGLGIPSTDTQYF.

There are a few counts of this clonotype. V and J are TRBV9 and TRBJ2-7, with 12 bases aligning to TRBD1. The CDR3 contains 16 residues. CDR1 and CDR2 from the germline V gene are SGDLS and YYNGEE. After removal of 0 bases from V and 5 bases from J, the junction contained 6 bases not matched to a gene. The CDR3 here is CASSVDWDRGQNEQYF. As DNA, the CDR3 is TGTGCCAGCAGCGTAGACTGGGACAGGGGGCAGAACGAGCAGTACTTC.

The CDR3 bases are TGCAGTGCCCAAAGCCCAGCAGACTATGGCTACACCTTC. As protein: CSAQSPADYGYTF. The chain recombines TRBV20-1 with TRBJ1-2; D uncertain. Germline-derived CDR1 and CDR2 are DFQATT and SNEGSKA (reference sequence). The CDR3 loop spans 13 amino acids. Trimming left V 6 bases short and J 3 bases short, with 14 bases between.

The rearrangement joins TRBV3-1 to TRBJ2-3, with D possibly being TRBD1 (5 bases). V gave up 2 bases and J gave up 5 bases, with 8 bases separating them. This CDR3 region has 13 residues. The germline V gene encodes CDR1 LGHDT and CDR2 YNNKEL (reference sequence). The CDR3 here is CASSQLRGDTQYF. Written as DNA, the CDR3 is TGTGCCAGCAGCCAACTTAGGGGAGATACGCAGTATTTT.

V and J are TRBV5-6 and TRBJ1-2, with D possibly TRBD1 on 5 matching bases. V lost 1 base to trimming and J lost 3 bases, with 13 bases between them. Germline V gene lookup returns CDR1 SGHDT and CDR2 YYEEEE. The length of the CDR3 is 15 residues. In DNA, the CDR3 is TGTGCCAGCAGCTTGAGTGGGGCATGGGACTATGGCTACACCTTC. Translated, it gives CASSLSGAWDYGYTF. Combining the CDR3 with reference TRBV5-6 and TRBJ1-2 gives the whole variable domain DAGVTQSPTHLIKTRGQQVTLRCSPKSGHDTVSWYQQALGQGPQFIFQYYEEEERQRGNFPDRFSGHQFPNYSSELNVNALLLGDSALYLCASSLSGAWDYGYTFGSGTRLTVV.

This clonotype was picked up a small number of times. The rearrangement links TRBV5-1 to TRBJ2-1; 7 nucleotides line up with TRBD1. Germline trimming cut 0 bases from V and 8 bases from J; bases unmatched to any gene: 8. CDR3 length: 15 residues. The germline V gene has CDR1 SGHRS and CDR2 YFSETQ. The CDR3 here is CASSLAPGGAYEQFF. The CDR3, as DNA: TGCGCCAGCAGCTTGGCCCCAGGGGGAGCTTATGAGCAGTTCTTC.

A few counts support this clonotype. This chain links TRBV5-1 with TRBJ2-1; D remains ambiguous. Germline-derived CDR1 and CDR2 are SGHRS and YFSETQ. This CDR3 has 15 amino acids. V was clipped by 0 bases and J by 8 bases, with 15 bases between them. CDR3 loop: CASSLGGAARHEQFF. Written as DNA, the CDR3 is TGCGCCAGCAGCTTGGGAGGAGCCGCTAGGCATGAGCAGTTCTTC.

This chain connects TRBV6-1 to TRBJ2-1, with D possibly called TRBD1 or TRBD2 (5 bases each). The CDR3 is 16 amino acids. V lost 0 bases to trimming and J lost 7 bases, with 16 bases between them. The germline gives CDR1 MNHNS, CDR2 SASEGT. The CDR3 nucleotides read TGTGCCAGCAGTGAAGCGGGGGTGGCCAGCGGAAATGAGCAGTTCTTC. The encoded protein is CASSEAGVASGNEQFF.

Comments on this clonotype: The junction departs from germline at one end; a sequencing error may be responsible. This sequence joins TRBV28 and TRBJ2-1; 10 nucleotides line up with TRBD2. Germline CDR1 MDHEN, CDR2 SYDVKM. The CDR3 sequence is 15 residues long. The CDR3 loop is CASSLSGGNHNGQFF. CDR3 nucleotides: TGTGCCAGCAGCCTTAGCGGGGGGAATCACAATGGGCAGTTCTTC.

This clonotype occurred a few times. The rearrangement joins TRBV7-9 to TRBJ2-7; 8 bases agree with TRBD1. V was pared by 10 bases and J by 6 bases, with 11 bases of the junction left unmatched. In germline, CDR1 is SEHNR, CDR2 FQNEAQ (reference sequence). The CDR3 is made up of 13 amino acids. CDR3: CATQNDRGGEQYF. The CDR3 DNA follows: TGTGCCACCCAAAACGACAGGGGAGGCGAGCAGTACTTC.

In DNA form, the CDR3 reads TGTGCCAGCAGTCATTCCGGGACAGGAGGCTACGAGCAGTACTTC. It specifies CASSHSGTGGYEQYF. The V and J genes are TRBV28 and TRBJ2-7; 8 bases are shared with TRBD1. Germline V gene sequence: CDR1 MDHEN, CDR2 SYDVKM. The CDR3 has 15 amino acids. V shed 5 bases and J 3 bases; nucleotides not matched to a gene: 9.

The rearrangement links TRBV21-1 to TRBJ2-3; TRBD2 was called by the table and not checked on the DNA. TRBV21-1 is classified as a pseudogene. The CDR3 runs to 17 residues. CDR3 loop: CASRTTPKRGCTDTQYF. CDR3 DNA: TGTGCCAGCAGGACTACCCCTAAGCGGGGTTGCACAGATACGCAGTATTTT.

This chain connects TRBV6-2 or TRBV6-3 to TRBJ2-5, with D possibly being TRBD1 (5 bases). The end of the DNA is better explained by TRBJ2-7, so the J call may be wrong. Germline V gene lookup returns CDR1 MNHEY and CDR2 SVGEGT. The CDR3 runs to 12 residues. The chain's CDR3 is CASTQGGYEQYV. CDR3 DNA: TGTGCCAGCACTCAGGGCGGTTACGAGCAGTACGTC.

The chain has TRBV2 and TRBJ1-5, with TRBD1 identical over 7 bases. The germline CDR1 and CDR2 sequences are SNHLY and FYNNEI. This CDR3 is built from 15 residues. The ends lost 4 bases at V and 7 bases at J; junction bases unmatched: 10. CDR3 sequence reads: CASSGNRGGRQPQHF. CDR3 bases: TGTGCCAGCAGTGGGAACAGGGGAGGGAGACAGCCCCAGCATTTT.

Concerning this clonotype itself: This CDR3 fails to terminate in the conserved phenylalanine or tryptophan, so it likely reflects a read error. The V and J genes are TRBV20-1 and TRBJ2-1, with D possibly being TRBD1 (6 bases). Germline V gene data show CDR1 as DFQATT and CDR2 as SNEGSKA (reference sequence). The germline V and J ends were trimmed by 6 bases and 9 bases, with 18 bases remaining between them. The CDR3 sequence is 13 residues long. In DNA, the CDR3 is TGCAGTGCCTTTAATACAGGGCAGGGTGAGCAGTTCGTC. Its protein is CSAFNTGQGEQFV.

A word on this clonotype: The junction differs from germline at one of its ends, possibly a read error. The chain links TRBV6-1 to TRBJ1-2; TRBD1 matches 7 bases. In germline, CDR1 is MNHNS, CDR2 SASEGT. The CDR3 covers 14 residues. CDR3 sequence (DNA): TGTGCCGGCAGTGGGGGGACAGCTAACTATGGCTACACCTTC. It translates to CAGSGGTANYGYTF.

The V gene is TRBV3-1, the J gene TRBJ1-6; a possible D gene is TRBD1 (6 bases). V lost 2 bases and J lost 5, with 7 bases in between. The germline V gene encodes CDR1 LGHDT and CDR2 YNNKEL (reference sequence). The CDR3 spans 14 residues. The CDR3 is CASSQRQDNSPLHF. The CDR3, as DNA: TGTGCCAGCAGCCAACGACAGGATAATTCACCCCTCCACTTT.

There are a few counts of this clonotype. This chain uses TRBV5-5 with TRBJ1-5; D uncertain. Germline V gene data show CDR1 as SGHKS and CDR2 as YYEKEE (reference sequence). Trimming took 4 bases from V and 4 from J, leaving 15 bases between them. The CDR3 spans 15 residues. In DNA form, the CDR3 reads TGTGCCAGCAGCCTCGGCCCCCCGGGGAATCAGCCCCAGCATTTT. It encodes CASSLGPPGNQPQHF. Full variable domain (outside the CDR3, taken from reference TRBV5-5 and TRBJ1-5): DAGVTQSPTHLIKTRGQQVTLRCSPISGHKSVSWYQQVLGQGPQFIFQYYEKEERGRGNFPDRFSARQFPNYSSELNVNALLLGDSALYLCASSLGPPGNQPQHFGDGTRLSIL.